This paragraph covers one TCR beta chain sequence. This clonotype was observed a handful of times. The antigen it binds to is not known. Within one base of it there is no much larger clone, and no base qualities were kept. This sample is part of a study of blood T cells in healthy people across ages (dated by TCRdb to the mid-2010s). Study-wide context: Template switching captured roughly one uniquely barcoded TCR beta cDNA molecule per two T cells in model experiments. To track age-related changes in TCR beta repertoire diversity, the study relied on deep sequencing normalized with unique cDNA molecular identifiers. Four age groups were formed from the donors: young (average roughly 16 years), middle-aged (around 39), aged (about 68) and long-lived (roughly 81). The study analyzed two additional independent replicas of 1 million unique cDNA reads from the same blood draw for two donors, one aged 18 to 29 and one aged 80 or older.

The germline V gene provides CDR1 SGHDN and CDR2 FVKESK. The CDR3 runs 16 residues from the cysteine to the phenylalanine. The retained sequence is limited to the CDR3, 48 bases, with the frame set at the first base. The junction carries 16 bases between V and J, which are trimmed by 0 bases and 5 bases respectively. Study-wide conclusions, independent of this receptor: Estimates of total diversity based on one million sequenced T cells were regarded as lower bounds and as underestimates. Because donor CMV infection status was unknown, age-related changes in expanded clonotypes were potentially confounded. Compared with the aged group, more naive CD4+ T cells, fewer expanded clones and increased TCR diversity were shown by the long-lived group, suggesting age selection. As age increased, observed TCR beta diversity per million T cells dropped in a roughly linear way, and a significant reduction was already evident by age 40. Bulk unsorted PBMC profiling prevented conclusive comparison of naive and antigen-experienced compartments. The percentage of naive T cells measured by flow cytometry correlated strongly with observed TCR beta diversity.

Library prep was done by 5' RACE. The data were produced on an Illumina HiSeq 2500. A second PCR of roughly 7 to 11 cycles was performed with a sample-barcoded 5' primer and a J-beta primer mix. Each TCR beta cDNA molecule received a unique molecular identifier from a template-switch 5' adaptor carrying 12 random nucleotides. Each sample yielded at least 3 million CDR3-containing paired-end reads. The Mint cDNA synthesis kit, primed by a TRBC-specific oligonucleotide, was used to synthesize first-strand cDNA from all RNA. All cDNA was treated with uracil-DNA glycosylase and then went through a first 18-cycle PCR with the universal primers M1SS and BC2_uni_R. The authors processed their data as follows. Normalization of each sample was performed by random selection of 1 million high-quality reads, each carrying a distinct molecular identifier. Instead of being binned into consensus sequences, reads that shared molecular identifiers were thrown out. MiTCR, set to a Q25 quality threshold and the strictest error-elimination algorithm, was used for CDR3 identification, clonotype clustering and error correction. A nonparametric unseen species model using Euler transformation provided a lower-bound estimate of total TCR beta diversity. In TCRdb, the public reads were trimmed at Q25 with fastp and aligned with MiXCR, with productive beta chains retained. Rows with one shared CDR3 protein collapse into an entry with the most common genes and DNA. None of the V and J calls come from the authors' own analysis; TCRdb made them. This sample lists fewer than 650,000 distinct CDR3 sequences; about 29% were detected once. The ten largest clones add up to over 3.5% of the sample.

The donors were roughly 40 Caucasian individuals from Russia, aged roughly 6 to 95 years, who were systemically healthy. Each donor gave around 9.5 milliliters of peripheral blood, collected into EDTA-treated Vacutainer tubes. Ficoll-Paque density-gradient centrifugation was used to isolate PBMCs, with at least 6.5 million obtained per sample. Trizol reagent was used to extract total RNA from the PBMCs, yielding at least 5 micrograms per sample. The percentages of naive CD45RAhigh/CD27high T cells were determined by flow cytometry on a PBMC aliquot from every donor. These data were also filed under a second study, of T cells of mothers and their children. As the second paper documents: Nine systemically healthy Caucasian individuals, comprising three mothers and their six children, were included as donors. cDNA synthesis used all of the extracted RNA, with approximately 1.6 ug of RNA in each 15 ul reaction. In the second PCR, the M1S primer added sample barcodes and 2-4 random nucleotides. Over 10 million TCR beta CDR3 reads came from each mother, compared with about 3.2 million reads from each child. TCR recombination output is similarly shaped by thymic selection in related and unrelated pairs, with a minor effect exerted by inherited differences. Related mother-child pairs always showed normalized repertoire overlap that was slightly higher than in unrelated mother-child pairs, though the difference was never significant. With a sensitivity of about 100 clones per million clonotypes, no persistent microchimeric T cell clones were detected. Deep NGS was used in the study to compare the TCR beta repertoires of mothers and children and to look for features that separate related mother-child pairs from unrelated individuals. The mean age was roughly 44 +/- 4 years for the mothers and approximately 11 +/- 4 years for the children. Libraries were sequenced on Illumina HiSeq 2000 with 100+100 nt paired-end reads after adapter ligation with NEBNext reagents. To prevent cross-contamination, the mother and child libraries were prepared one month apart and sequenced in separate runs. For each donor, between roughly 500,000 and 2,100,000 distinct TCR beta clonotypes were identified. Naive TCR beta clonotypes were estimated from low-frequency clonotypes matched to each donor's FACS-determined naive share, without sorting.

This receptor was identified in a boy under 10 years old in good health. Sample: blood. The rearrangement combines TRBV14 with TRBJ2-5, with the D segment identity uncertain. CDR3 protein: CASSQEETSVVETQYF. The DNA sequence is given as TGTGCCAGCAGCCAAGAGGAGACCTCGGTTGTGGAGACCCAGTACTTC. The full variable domain, completed from the reference TRBV14 and TRBJ2-5 proteins outside the CDR3, reads EAGVTQFPSHSVIEKGQTVTLRCDPISGHDNLYWYRRVMGKEIKFLLHFVKESKQDESGMPNNRFLAERTGGTYSTLKVQPAELEDSGVYFCASSQEETSVVETQYFGPGTRLLVL.